The 17 T cell receptor beta chains below come from one sample, sequenced in a study of T-cell reconstitution after alpha-beta-depleted transplantation in children. Unique molecular identifiers were built into the TCRbeta library. In TCRdb, the PCR reads were re-called with MiXCR into one record per CDR3 protein. The table includes about 100,000 distinct CDR3 sequences, approximately 5.4% detected once. The material sequenced was PBMCs, mostly from graft donor cells, taken 60 days after TCRalphabeta/CD19-depleted stem cell transplant. These receptors originate from a female patient between 2 and 15 years old who had a stem cell transplant for Fanconi anemia, so the T cells may come from the graft donor.

The sample holds many counts of this clonotype. The chain carries TRBV7-9 and TRBJ2-3; D not certain. Trimming shortened V by 2 bases and J by 4 bases, and 10 bases separated the two germline ends. The CDR3 is 14 residues long. Germline values: CDR1 SEHNR, CDR2 FQNEAQ (reference sequence). CDR3 in DNA: TGTGCCAGCAGCTTAAGTAACTTTCCAGATACGCAGTATTTT. Amino acids: CASSLSNFPDTQYF. Full variable domain (remainder filled in from reference TRBV7-9 and TRBJ2-3): DTGVSQNPRHKITKRGQNVTFRCDPISEHNRLYWYRQTLGQGPEFLTYFQNEAQLEKSRLLSDRFSAERPKGSFSTLEIQRTEQGDSAMYLCASSLSNFPDTQYFGPGTRLTVL.

The table lists this clonotype with many counts. The rearrangement links TRBV28 to TRBJ2-1; the match to TRBD1 covers 7 bases. CDR1 and CDR2 (germline): MDHEN, SYDVKM. Germline trimming cut 5 bases from V and 5 bases from J; bases unmatched to any gene: 9. The CDR3 extends over 15 amino acids. The CDR3 region has the DNA TGTGCCAGCAGTCGGGACAGCAGCCTCGACAATGAGCAGTTCTTC. Its protein is CASSRDSSLDNEQFF.

This clonotype occurred many times. The chain combines TRBV10-2 with TRBJ2-7; possibly TRBD2 for D (5 bases). Trimming took off 2 bases at V and 0 bases at J, with 11 bases between the two ends. CDR1 and CDR2 (germline): WSHSY, SAAADI. This CDR3 region has 15 residues. DNA of the CDR3: TGCGCCAGCAGTGAGAGGTTAGCGCGCTCCTACGAGCAGTACTTC. This codes for CASSERLARSYEQYF.

In its sample, this clonotype was seen a few times. The rearrangement links TRBV3-1 to TRBJ2-3; TRBD1 agrees at 10 bases. CDR3 length: 20 amino acids. Per germline, CDR1 LGHDT and CDR2 YNNKEL (reference sequence). The V and J ends lost 6 bases and 0 bases, in that order; junction bases with no gene match: 18. DNA of the CDR3: TGTGCCAGCAGACAGAACACCGGGACAGGGGTTTTCGCTAGCACAGATACGCAGTATTTT. Its translation is CASRQNTGTGVFASTDTQYF.

Many counts were recorded for this clonotype. The chain employs TRBV9 and TRBJ1-2, with 10 bases fitting TRBD1. Germline CDR1 and CDR2: SGDLS and YYNGEE. This CDR3 is built from 14 residues. V shed 2 bases, J shed 4 bases, and the junction held 2 bases outside the gene matches. CDR3 coding DNA: TGTGCCAGCAGCGTCCGGGACAGGGGCTATGGCTACACCTTC. Amino acid sequence: CASSVRDRGYGYTF.

This clonotype was seen a handful of times. This chain joins TRBV11-2 and TRBJ2-3; 9 bases are a match to TRBD2. J gave up 0 bases and V 5 bases, and 12 bases lay outside the gene matches. Germline CDR1 reads SGHAT; CDR2 reads FQNNGV. The CDR3 runs 18 residues. The CDR3 DNA sequence: TGTGCCAGCAGCCCGCGGCCCCCAAGCGGGGGGAGCACAGATACGCAGTATTTT. Translated: CASSPRPPSGGSTDTQYF.

CDR3 nucleotide sequence: TGTGCCAGCAGCTTACAGGGGCGTATCACTGAAGCTTTCTTT. This sequence encodes CASSLQGRITEAFF. The V gene is TRBV7-2, the J gene TRBJ1-1; D may be TRBD1 (6 bases). The germline V gene has CDR1 SGHTA and CDR2 FQGNSA. The CDR3 is made up of 14 amino acids. Trimming took off 2 bases at V and 4 bases at J, with 11 bases between the two ends.

Many counts were recorded for this clonotype. This chain joins TRBV7-3 and TRBJ2-5, with 9 bases fitting TRBD2. J was trimmed by 1 base and V by 5 bases; bases with no gene match: 20. In germline, CDR1 is SGHTA, CDR2 FQGTGA. This CDR3 comprises 20 residues. CDR3 in amino acids: CASSPGWVAGDITAQETQYF. CDR3 coding DNA: TGTGCCAGCAGCCCTGGTTGGGTAGCGGGGGACATAACCGCCCAAGAGACCCAGTACTTC.

This clonotype was found many times. This chain joins TRBV29-1 and TRBJ2-7; possible D gene TRBD1, 6 bases. Trimming removed 6 bases at V and 2 bases at J, with 11 bases between. The CDR3 is 12 amino acids. In germline, CDR1 is SQVTM, CDR2 ANQGSEA. Here the CDR3 reads CSVLTGPYEQYF. The DNA of the CDR3 is TGCAGCGTGTTGACAGGACCCTACGAGCAGTACTTC.

Only a few counts were recorded for this clonotype. The gene calls are TRBV28 and TRBJ1-5; 8 nucleotides match TRBD1. The V and J ends lost 3 bases and 0 bases, in that order; junction bases with no gene match: 13. The CDR3 totals 19 residues. CDR1 and CDR2 from the germline V gene are MDHEN and SYDVKM. Written as DNA, the CDR3 is TGTGCCAGCAGTTTCACCCCGGGACAGGTTTGGTATAGCAATCAGCCCCAGCATTTT. It specifies CASSFTPGQVWYSNQPQHF.

This clonotype came up a few times. This chain connects TRBV9 to TRBJ1-2, with 7 bases fitting TRBD1. CDR3 length: 13 residues. The germline V gene encodes CDR1 SGDLS and CDR2 YYNGEE. V lost 3 bases and J lost 5; bases outside the gene matches: 4. The CDR3 region has the DNA TGTGCCAGCAGCGCCTTACAGGGGTATGGCTACACCTTC. Translated, it gives CASSALQGYGYTF.

This clonotype has a count of ten or more. The V and J genes are TRBV24-1 and TRBJ2-6; D is undetermined. Trimming pared 1 base from V and 0 bases from J, leaving 6 bases between. The germline gives CDR1 KGHDR, CDR2 SFDVKD. The CDR3 runs to 16 residues. The CDR3 spells CATSDFSPSGANVLTF. As DNA, the CDR3 is TGTGCCACCAGTGATTTTTCTCCCTCTGGGGCCAACGTCCTGACTTTC.

J is TRBJ2-1 and V is TRBV9; 7 bases match TRBD2. The CDR3 has 17 amino acids. The V gene end was trimmed by 0 bases and the J gene end by 7 bases; junction bases not matched to a gene: 13. Germline V gives CDR1 SGDLS, CDR2 YYNGEE. DNA of the CDR3: TGTGCCAGCAGCGTAGCCCCTATCGCGGGAGTTTGGAATGAGCAGTTCTTC. This sequence encodes CASSVAPIAGVWNEQFF.

This clonotype was seen at least ten times. The chain has TRBV3-1 and TRBJ2-5, with D unresolved. The CDR3 runs to 13 residues. The germline V gene has CDR1 LGHDT and CDR2 YNNKEL (reference sequence). V dropped 1 base and J dropped 8 bases, with 11 bases sitting between them. The CDR3 DNA is TGTGCCAGCAGCCAAGCAGCCGGCACAACCCAGTACTTC. Its protein product is CASSQAAGTTQYF.

This clonotype was observed many times. The chain is built from TRBV28 and TRBJ1-1, with D perhaps matching TRBD1 (6 bases). CDR1 is MDHEN and CDR2 is SYDVKM in the germline V gene. This CDR3 spans 15 amino acids. Deletions cut 2 bases from V and 4 bases from J, with 14 bases between. The CDR3 nucleotides are TGTGCCAGCAGTTTACCCACTACAGGGTTCACTGAAGCTTTCTTT. Residues: CASSLPTTGFTEAFF.

This clonotype was observed a few times. DNA of the CDR3: TGTGCCAGCAGCGTAGGCGGTACTAGCGGGATCGGTGAGCAGTACTTC. This translates into CASSVGGTSGIGEQYF. The J gene is TRBJ2-7, the V gene TRBV9; 10 bases are a match to TRBD2. The CDR3 loop spans 16 amino acids. V shed 0 bases, J shed 7 bases, and the junction held 10 bases outside the gene matches. The V gene's germline CDR1 is SGDLS and CDR2 YYNGEE.

This rearrangement joins TRBV24-1 to TRBJ2-2, with D maybe TRBD1 (6 bases). This CDR3 is built from 17 residues. The germline gives CDR1 KGHDR, CDR2 SFDVKD. The V and J ends lost 0 bases and 4 bases respectively, with 14 bases between them. The CDR3 loop is CATSDLVQGGSTGELFF. CDR3 bases: TGTGCCACCAGTGATTTGGTACAGGGCGGAAGCACCGGGGAGCTGTTTTTT.